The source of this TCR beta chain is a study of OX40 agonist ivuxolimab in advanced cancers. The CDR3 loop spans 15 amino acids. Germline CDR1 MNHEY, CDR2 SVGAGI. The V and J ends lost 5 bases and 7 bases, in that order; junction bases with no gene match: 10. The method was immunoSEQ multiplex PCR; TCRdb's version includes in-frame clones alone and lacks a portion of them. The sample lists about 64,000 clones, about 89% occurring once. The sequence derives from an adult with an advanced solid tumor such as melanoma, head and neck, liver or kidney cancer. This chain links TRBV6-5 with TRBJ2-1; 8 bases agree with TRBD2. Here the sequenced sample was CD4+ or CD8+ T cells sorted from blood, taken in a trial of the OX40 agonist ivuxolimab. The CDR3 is CASSKTGLVENEQFF. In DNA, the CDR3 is TGTGCCAGCAGTAAAACGGGACTAGTCGAGAATGAGCAGTTCTTC.